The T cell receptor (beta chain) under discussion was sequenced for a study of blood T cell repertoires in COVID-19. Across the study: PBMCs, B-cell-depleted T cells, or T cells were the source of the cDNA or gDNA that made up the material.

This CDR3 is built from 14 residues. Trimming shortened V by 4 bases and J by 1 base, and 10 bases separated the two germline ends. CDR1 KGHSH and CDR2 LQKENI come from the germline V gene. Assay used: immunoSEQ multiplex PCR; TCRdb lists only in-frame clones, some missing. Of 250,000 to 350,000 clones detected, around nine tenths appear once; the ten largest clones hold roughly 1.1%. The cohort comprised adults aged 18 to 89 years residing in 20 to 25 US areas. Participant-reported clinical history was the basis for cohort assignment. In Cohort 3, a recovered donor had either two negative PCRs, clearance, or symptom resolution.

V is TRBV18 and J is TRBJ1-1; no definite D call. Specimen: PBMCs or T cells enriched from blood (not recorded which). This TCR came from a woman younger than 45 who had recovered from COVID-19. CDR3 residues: CASSLATSNTEAFF. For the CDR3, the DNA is TGTGCCAGCTCACTCGCAACTTCGAACACTGAAGCTTTCTTT.